The 20 T cell receptor beta chains reported below all come from one sample, sequenced in a study of blood T cell repertoires in COVID-19. This table comes from immunoSEQ multiplex PCR, and its TCRdb copy is limited to in-frame clones, with some not included. Found here are about 68,000 clones, over 60% of them singletons; the top ten hold roughly a quarter. Input material: peripheral blood. The receptors derive from a human donor in a cohort sampled during active COVID-19.

This clone has only one observation. The J gene is TRBJ1-1, the V gene TRBV7-2, with TRBD1 matching 9 bases. From germline, CDR1 is SGHTA and CDR2 FQGNSA. The CDR3 totals 14 residues. The junction had 12 bases not matched to a gene; V was cut back by 4 bases and J by 12 bases. Written as DNA, the CDR3 is TGTGCCAGCAGCTCGGACCGGGACAGGGTTGGAACTTTCTTT. Amino acids: CASSSDRDRVGTFF.

The chain has TRBV28 and TRBJ2-1, with 16 bases that match TRBD2. The germline V gene encodes CDR1 MDHEN and CDR2 SYDVKM. Unmatched junction bases numbered 10, after V lost 5 bases and J lost 9 bases. The length of the CDR3 is 17 residues. For the CDR3, the DNA is TGTGCCAGCAGTCTAATAACCGGGACTAGCGGGAGGGGTGAGCAGTTCTTC. Protein sequence: CASSLITGTSGRGEQFF.

The rearrangement uses TRBV3-1 (or the pseudogene TRBV3-2) and TRBJ2-7, with 7 bases aligning to TRBD2. Germline CDR1 is LGHDT and CDR2 is YNNKEL (reference sequence). J gave up 7 bases and V 4 bases, and 13 bases lay outside the gene matches. The CDR3 runs to 15 residues. This chain's CDR3 is CASSRTEVGGREQYF. The CDR3 nucleotides read TGTGCCAGCAGCCGAACCGAGGTCGGGGGGAGAGAGCAGTACTTC.

The rearrangement joins TRBV19 to TRBJ2-4; 8 positions agree with TRBD1. The V and J ends lost 4 bases and 0 bases, in that order; junction bases with no gene match: 5. The CDR3 covers 16 residues. The germline CDR1 and CDR2 sequences are LNHDA and SQIVND (reference sequence). CDR3 nucleotides: TGTGCCAGTAGTAGCCAGGGGGCTGTAGCCAAAAACATTCAGTACTTC. Its translation is CASSSQGAVAKNIQYF.

The rearrangement links TRBV19 to TRBJ2-4, with TRBD2 matching 11 bases. V lost 6 bases, J lost 10 bases, and 5 bases stayed unmatched. Germline loops: CDR1 LNHDA, CDR2 SQIVND (reference sequence). This CDR3 is 13 amino acids long. CDR3 loop: CASRTSSGGIQYF. As DNA, the CDR3 is TGTGCCAGTAGGACCTCTAGCGGGGGGATTCAGTACTTC.

The chain has TRBV5-1 and TRBJ2-5, with D possibly TRBD1 on 6 matching bases. V lost 4 bases and J lost 0, with 10 bases in between. The CDR3 length is 14 residues. Germline CDR1 is SGHRS and CDR2 is YFSETQ. The CDR3 spells CASSPGTNQETQYF. DNA of the CDR3: TGCGCCAGCAGCCCCGGGACAAACCAAGAGACCCAGTACTTC.

The chain is built from TRBV20-1 and TRBJ2-5; D may be TRBD2 (5 bases). The germline CDR1 and CDR2 sequences are DFQATT and SNEGSKA (reference sequence). The length of the CDR3 is 11 residues. Trimming removed 3 bases at V and 5 bases at J, with 7 bases between. DNA for the CDR3: TGCAGTGCTAGTGGGGAGGAGACCCAGTACTTC. Its protein is CSASGEETQYF.

This sequence joins TRBV7-9 and TRBJ2-7; 9 nucleotides agree with TRBD1. Germline CDR1 is SEHNR and CDR2 is FQNEAQ (reference sequence). The V and J ends lost 1 base and 6 bases, in that order; junction bases with no gene match: 4. The CDR3 has 14 residues. DNA of the CDR3: TGTGCCAGCAGCTTAGGGACAGGGGAAAGCGAGCAGTACTTC. As protein: CASSLGTGESEQYF.

CDR3 protein: CASSRGGRSTDTQYF. As DNA, the CDR3 is TGTGCCAGCAGTCGTGGCGGCAGAAGCACAGATACGCAGTATTTT. The rearrangement links TRBV7-2 to TRBJ2-3; D gene uncertain. The CDR3 is 15 amino acids. The V end lost 6 bases, the J end lost 0 bases, and 13 bases lay between the germline ends. CDR1 is SGHTA and CDR2 is FQGNSA in the germline V gene.

The V gene is TRBV10-3, the J gene TRBJ2-4; tentatively, D is TRBD1 (6 bases). Trimming removed 10 bases at V and 0 bases at J, with 16 bases between. From germline, CDR1 is ENHRY and CDR2 SYGVKD. The CDR3 loop spans 15 amino acids. This CDR3 reads CARQDRAIAKNIQYF. CDR3 sequence (DNA): TGTGCCAGGCAGGACAGAGCTATAGCCAAAAACATTCAGTACTTC.

On this clone itself: The sample contains more than one DNA sequence encoding this CDR3. The chain joins TRBV5-1 to TRBJ1-2, with 7 bases that match TRBD1. The CDR3 is 13 amino acids. CDR1 is SGHRS and CDR2 is YFSETQ in the germline V gene. Trimming at V came to 4 bases and at J to 3 bases, leaving 3 bases not matched to a gene. The CDR3 here is CASSPTGDYGYTF. The CDR3 region has the DNA TGCGCCAGCAGCCCTACAGGGGACTATGGCTACACCTTC.

The chain has TRBV7-2 and TRBJ1-2; D not certain. Deletions cut 0 bases from V and 5 bases from J, with 13 bases between. The CDR3 totals 15 residues. Per the germline V gene, CDR1 is SGHTA and CDR2 is FQGNSA. CDR3 sequence reads: CASSLAGAELYGYTF. CDR3 bases: TGTGCCAGCAGCTTAGCGGGCGCAGAACTGTATGGCTACACCTTC.

The chain links TRBV4-3 to TRBJ2-7, with 8 bases identical to TRBD2. Germline values: CDR1 LGHNA, CDR2 YSLEER. This CDR3 region has 15 residues. The V gene end was trimmed by 0 bases and the J gene end by 5 bases; junction bases not matched to a gene: 6. This CDR3 reads CASSQDGGAGDEQYF. The CDR3 DNA reads as TGCGCCAGCAGCCAAGACGGGGGGGCGGGGGACGAGCAGTACTTC.

This chain joins TRBV9 and TRBJ2-3; 8 bases fit TRBD2. The CDR3 has 15 residues. Germline V gene sequence: CDR1 SGDLS, CDR2 YYNGEE. V shed 2 bases, J shed 5 bases, and the junction held 7 bases outside the gene matches. The CDR3 protein is CASSVQREFVDTQYF. In DNA form, the CDR3 reads TGTGCCAGCAGCGTGCAGCGGGAGTTTGTAGATACGCAGTATTTT.

This chain links TRBV19 with TRBJ2-1; 8 nucleotides match TRBD1. Trimming removed 1 base from V and 5 bases from J; junction bases left unmatched: 4. This CDR3 has 15 residues. Germline CDR1 reads LNHDA; CDR2 reads SQIVND (reference sequence). The CDR3 loop is CASSIVGQGDNEQFF. DNA of the CDR3: TGTGCCAGTAGTATAGTCGGACAGGGAGACAATGAGCAGTTCTTC.

The chain has TRBV9 and TRBJ2-5, with 8 positions matching TRBD2. V lost 4 bases to trimming and J lost 5 bases; unmatched junction nucleotides: 10. The CDR3 covers 15 residues. Germline loops: CDR1 SGDLS, CDR2 YYNGEE. The CDR3 nucleotides read TGTGCCAGCAGCCGGGGGGGGCGGGAGACTGAGACCCAGTACTTC. It is translated as CASSRGGRETETQYF. Complete variable domain (other parts from reference TRBV9 and TRBJ2-5): DSGVTQTPKHLITATGQRVTLRCSPRSGDLSVYWYQQSLDQGLQFLIQYYNGEERAKGNILERFSAQQFPDLHSELNLSSLELGDSALYFCASSRGGRETETQYFGPGTRLLVL.

The chain uses TRBV15 and TRBJ2-1; TRBD2 agrees at 15 bases. The CDR3 consists of 18 residues. With V trimmed by 1 base and J by 5 bases, 6 bases remained unmatched. Germline CDR1 reads LNHNV; CDR2 reads YYDKDF (reference sequence). CDR3 DNA: TGTGCCACCAGCAGAGGGGGACTAGCGGGAGGTATGGACAATGAGCAGTTCTTC. It specifies CATSRGGLAGGMDNEQFF.

V and J are TRBV2 and TRBJ2-5, with 9 bases that match TRBD1. Unmatched junction bases numbered 5, after V lost 2 bases and J lost 4 bases. CDR1 and CDR2 from the germline V gene are SNHLY and FYNNEI. CDR3 size: 15 residues. The CDR3 protein is CASSESGTGLETQYF. For the CDR3, the DNA is TGTGCCAGCAGTGAATCCGGGACAGGGTTAGAGACCCAGTACTTC.

The chain recombines TRBV3-1 (or the pseudogene TRBV3-2) with TRBJ1-1; D remains unclear. The CDR3 consists of 12 residues. The germline CDR1 and CDR2 sequences are LGHDT and YNNKEL (reference sequence). Trimming took 0 bases from V and 10 from J, leaving 9 bases between them. The CDR3 protein is CASSQEPEVAFF. The CDR3 DNA follows: TGTGCCAGCAGCCAAGAACCGGAGGTAGCTTTCTTT.

The chain joins TRBV6-5 to TRBJ1-4, with TRBD1 as a possible D gene (6 bases). Germline values: CDR1 MNHEY, CDR2 SVGAGI. Trimming took 6 bases from V and 6 from J, leaving 17 bases between them. This CDR3 spans 15 amino acids. The CDR3 here is CASSQSQGGDEKLFF. The CDR3 region has the DNA TGTGCCAGCAGCCAATCACAGGGAGGGGATGAAAAACTGTTTTTT.